The 25 T cell receptor beta chains listed next were all sequenced from one sample in a study of metastatic and nonmetastatic thyroid tumors. TCRdb used MiXCR to call clones anew from the PCR reads. The table shows around 40,000 clones, with about a sixth occurring only once. No treatment had been given to any patient before thyroid surgery. The sample consisted of blood. All receptors come from a male donor with papillary thyroid cancer or a benign thyroid nodule (not recorded which). Some clones in this sample may be carry-over from other donors' samples.

V is TRBV7-8 and J is TRBJ1-2; TRBD1 agrees at 12 bases. Germline assignment: CDR1 SGHVS and CDR2 FQNEAQ. CDR3 length equals 17 residues. J was trimmed by 6 bases and V by 1 base; bases with no gene match: 9. The CDR3 coding sequence is TGTGCCAGCAGCTTAGAAGGTAGCGGGACAGGGGGCGATGGCTACACCTTC. Translating gives CASSLEGSGTGGDGYTF.

In regard to this clone: An end of the junction does not agree with germline; a read error may underlie this. The V and J genes are TRBV27 and TRBJ2-3; possibly TRBD2 for D (6 bases). This CDR3 comprises 13 residues. The V gene's germline CDR1 is MNHEY and CDR2 SMNVEV (reference sequence). Here the CDR3 DNA reads TGTGCCATCAGTATCGGGAGTTCAGATACGCAGTATTTT. It encodes CAISIGSSDTQYF.

As for this clone: One end of the junction varies from germline; a read error may be responsible. The genes are TRBV7-9 and TRBJ2-5, with D perhaps matching TRBD2 (6 bases). The CDR3 spans 13 residues. Germline V gene sequence: CDR1 SEHNR, CDR2 FQNEAQ (reference sequence). The CDR3 protein is CASSSAAGTAPCF. The CDR3 DNA follows: TGTGCCAGCAGCTCGGCCGCCGGGACTGCTCCATGCTTC.

This clone was seen at least ten times. This chain connects TRBV6-1 to TRBJ1-5, with D hard to call. CDR1 and CDR2 from the germline V gene are MNHNS and SASEGT. The length of the CDR3 is 13 residues. Trimming took off 2 bases at V and 6 bases at J, with 8 bases between the two ends. DNA of the CDR3: TGTGCCAGCAGTGAACTGGGGTTTCAGCCCCAGCATTTT. The encoded protein is CASSELGFQPQHF.

This clone came up many times. The chain is built from TRBV20-1 and TRBJ2-2; 12 bases match TRBD2. V lost 0 bases and J lost 5; bases outside the gene matches: 7. The CDR3 totals 17 residues. Germline V CDR1 and CDR2: DFQATT, SNEGSKA (reference sequence). In nucleotides, the CDR3 is TGCAGTGCTAGAGATAACCTAGCGGGAGGGGAGACCGGGGAGCTGTTTTTT. Translation: CSARDNLAGGETGELFF.

This clone was observed many times. The V and J genes are TRBV3-1 and TRBJ2-3; TRBD2 matches at 9 bases. CDR3 length: 17 amino acids. V shed 0 bases and J 2 bases; nucleotides not matched to a gene: 6. Germline V lookup: CDR1 LGHDT, CDR2 YNNKEL (reference sequence). CDR3 in DNA: TGTGCCAGCAGCCAAGATATAGCGGGGGTACCCACAGATACGCAGTATTTT. It is translated as CASSQDIAGVPTDTQYF.

The chain has TRBV5-8 and TRBJ2-5, with D maybe TRBD1 (6 bases). V dropped 0 bases and J dropped 4 bases, with 16 bases sitting between them. CDR3 length equals 16 residues. The germline CDR1 and CDR2 sequences are SGHTS and YDEGEE. The CDR3 sequence: CASSLGGHGNVETQYF. The CDR3, as DNA: TGTGCCAGCAGCTTGGGGGGACATGGGAACGTAGAGACCCAGTACTTC.

At least ten counts were recorded for this clone. The rearrangement links TRBV27 to TRBJ1-5, with no clear D. The CDR3 contains 13 residues. Germline CDR1 and CDR2: MNHEY and SMNVEV (reference sequence). V dropped 5 bases and J dropped 4 bases, with 9 bases sitting between them. The CDR3 DNA reads TGTGCCAGCAGTCCCCAGTTAAATCAGCCCCAGCATTTT. This translates into CASSPQLNQPQHF.

The chain carries TRBV12-3 or TRBV12-4 and TRBJ2-7; 10 bases match TRBD1. The CDR3 spans 14 residues. The V segment lost 6 bases and the J segment 2 bases; nucleotides outside the gene matches: 4. In DNA, the CDR3 is TGTGCCAGCAGCCGGGACAGGGGAGCCTACGAGCAGTACTTC. Its protein product is CASSRDRGAYEQYF.

This clone has a count of ten or more. The rearrangement joins TRBV18 to TRBJ1-1; D gene unclear. Germline V gene data show CDR1 as KGHSH and CDR2 as LQKENI. V lost 2 bases, J lost 3 bases, and 7 bases lay in between. The CDR3 spans 13 residues. CDR3 in DNA: TGTGCCAGCTCACCATTGTCCGACACTGAAGCTTTCTTT. The encoded protein is CASSPLSDTEAFF.

This clone was picked up a small number of times. The sample has other DNA sequences that encode this CDR3 too. The rearrangement uses TRBV25-1 and TRBJ2-5; the D gene is possibly TRBD2 (7 bases). Deletions cut 5 bases from V and 2 bases from J, with 12 bases between. This CDR3 is 14 amino acids long. CDR1 MGHDK and CDR2 SYGVNS come from the germline V gene. In DNA form, the CDR3 reads TGTGCCAGCAGTCAGAGGGGGGGACAAGAGACCCAGTACTTC. Translated, it gives CASSQRGGQETQYF.

On this clone: An end of the junction does not agree with germline; a read error may underlie this. This sequence joins TRBV6-1 and TRBJ1-2; D is unresolved. This CDR3 spans 12 amino acids. The germline CDR1 and CDR2 sequences are MNHNS and SASEGT. The CDR3: CASGRPHYGHTF. As DNA, the CDR3 is TGTGCCAGCGGGCGGCCCCACTATGGCCACACCTTC.

Only a few counts were recorded for this clone. CDR3 nucleotides: TGTGCCATCAGTGAGTCTGCTATCGGCACAGATACGCAGTATTTT. Translated: CAISESAIGTDTQYF. This sequence joins TRBV10-3 and TRBJ2-3; D is ambiguous. Trimming removed 0 bases from V and 1 base from J, with 8 bases in between. Germline assignment: CDR1 ENHRY and CDR2 SYGVKD. This CDR3 contains 15 residues.

The V gene is TRBV6-1, the J gene TRBJ1-6, with D possibly matching TRBD1 (5 bases). Germline CDR1 is MNHNS and CDR2 is SASEGT. Trimming removed 3 bases at V and 10 bases at J, with 10 bases between. The CDR3 runs to 13 residues. In DNA form, the CDR3 reads TGTGCCAGCAGTGACAGGGAAGAATCACCCCTCCACTTT. The encoded protein is CASSDREESPLHF.

This clone is medium-sized. This rearrangement joins TRBV7-8 to TRBJ2-7; D is undetermined. This CDR3 is built from 11 residues. Germline CDR1 SGHVS, CDR2 FQNEAQ. The ends were cut back, 4 bases at V and 3 bases at J, with 4 bases in the middle. The CDR3 coding sequence is TGTGCCAGCAGCTCCTACTACGAGCAGTACTTC. Its protein is CASSSYYEQYF.

The sample holds many counts of this clone. This chain links TRBV6-1 with TRBJ1-4; TRBD1 is a possible D gene (5 bases). The CDR3 is 15 residues long. Looked up from germline, CDR1 is MNHNS and CDR2 is SASEGT. V shed 5 bases and J shed 5 bases, with 15 bases lying between them. The DNA for the CDR3 is TGTGCCAGCAGTTCATCTCGGTGGGGGAATGAAAAACTGTTTTTT. Its translation: CASSSSRWGNEKLFF.

A word on this clone: This is likely a read error, given that the CDR3 carries no conserved phenylalanine or tryptophan at its end. The DNA is omitted, as the CDR3 cannot be located on it reliably, and the CDR3 follows TCRdb's listing. This chain connects TRBV10-1 to TRBJ2-4. Germline lookup yields CDR1 WNHNN and CDR2 SYGVQD (reference sequence). Inclusive of both ends, the CDR3 amounts to 8 amino acids. The CDR3 loop is CASSGIGG.

The chain has TRBV19 and TRBJ2-1; D tentatively fits TRBD1 or TRBD2 (6 bases each). Germline V CDR1 and CDR2: LNHDA, SQIVND (reference sequence). V gave up 9 bases and J gave up 4 bases, with 22 bases separating them. This CDR3 region has 16 residues. CDR3 loop: CASSQRGDTLYNEQFF. The CDR3 DNA reads as TGTGCCAGCAGCCAGAGGGGGGACACACTATACAATGAGCAGTTCTTC.

In its sample, this clone was seen many times. The rearrangement links TRBV11-2 to TRBJ2-1; TRBD2 might be the D (6 bases). V was shortened by 5 bases and J by 0 bases, with 11 bases between the two germline ends. Germline loops: CDR1 SGHAT, CDR2 FQNNGV. CDR3 length equals 15 residues. The DNA of the CDR3 is TGTGCCAGCAGCCCTGGGACTTACTCCTACAATGAGCAGTTCTTC. Its protein is CASSPGTYSYNEQFF.

The chain carries TRBV7-2 and TRBJ2-5, with D perhaps matching TRBD2 (5 bases). Germline CDR1 SGHTA, CDR2 FQGNSA. The CDR3 totals 16 residues. V was shortened by 2 bases and J by 9 bases, with 22 bases between the two germline ends. As DNA, the CDR3 is TGTGCCAGCAGCTTACGAGTGGGAGCCGCCTTTGTGGCCCAGTACTTC. Its translation is CASSLRVGAAFVAQYF.

The chain is built from TRBV10-1 and TRBJ1-2; TRBD1 agrees at 10 bases. The CDR3 is 13 amino acids. Germline V gene data show CDR1 as WNHNN and CDR2 as SYGVQD (reference sequence). The V and J ends lost 6 bases and 5 bases, in that order; junction bases with no gene match: 3. CDR3 coding DNA: TGCGCCAGCAGCGGGGACAGGGGATATGGCTACACCTTC. Translating gives CASSGDRGYGYTF.

This sequence joins TRBV27 and TRBJ2-5; 9 bases match TRBD2. Unmatched junction bases numbered 10, after V lost 3 bases and J lost 8 bases. The germline CDR1 and CDR2 sequences are MNHEY and SMNVEV (reference sequence). This CDR3 contains 15 residues. The CDR3 protein is CASSFGTSWADTQYF. The CDR3 DNA reads TGTGCCAGCAGTTTCGGGACTAGCTGGGCCGATACCCAGTACTTC.

The chain links TRBV2 to TRBJ2-2, with D perhaps matching TRBD2 (6 bases). This CDR3 has 15 amino acids. V was shortened by 9 bases and J by 2 bases, with 16 bases between the two germline ends. Per germline, CDR1 SNHLY and CDR2 FYNNEI. The CDR3 spells CARGGIRDNTGELFF. The CDR3 bases are TGTGCCAGAGGAGGGATCAGGGATAACACCGGGGAGCTGTTTTTT.

This clone showed up many times. This sequence joins TRBV13 and TRBJ2-2; D gene unclear. Trimming took off 1 base at V and 4 bases at J, with 10 bases between the two ends. Germline values: CDR1 PRHDT, CDR2 FYEKMQ (reference sequence). CDR3 length: 15 residues. CDR3 sequence (DNA): TGTGCCAGCAGCTTAGTATCACACGCCACCGGGGAGCTGTTTTTT. Protein sequence: CASSLVSHATGELFF.

This clone was detected many times. The chain uses TRBV6-1 and TRBJ1-4; D possibly corresponds to TRBD1 (6 bases). The CDR3 contains 16 residues. The V end was cut by 6 bases, the J end by 2 bases, with 16 bases between. From germline, CDR1 is MNHNS and CDR2 SASEGT. CDR3: CASRSSGRGTNEKLFF. The CDR3 DNA sequence: TGTGCCAGCAGGTCCTCCGGCAGGGGTACTAATGAAAAACTGTTTTTT.